Sequencing of this T cell receptor (beta chain) was carried out in a study of T cells in Graves' hyperthyroidism and ophthalmopathy. V lost 6 bases and J lost 1; bases outside the gene matches: 6. The CDR3 spans 16 residues. Germline V lookup: CDR1 MNHNS, CDR2 SASEGT. This clonotype came up many times. The source material, RNA transcripts, was used to amplify TCR beta CDR3 regions. Carried out on the TCR CDR3, a first-round RT-PCR used the HTBI primer set. TCRdb redid the calling of the multiplex PCR reads with MiXCR, one entry per CDR3 protein. The sample yields hundreds of thousands of distinct CDR3 sequences, approximately 15% seen once.

The chain couples TRBV6-1 to TRBJ2-2, with 9 bases lining up with TRBD1. The sequenced sample consisted of blood. This clonotype was obtained from a woman between 40 and 50 years old with Graves' ophthalmopathy. CDR3 bases: TGTGCCAGCAGCAGACCGGGACAGGGGAACACCGGGGAGCTGTTTTTT. This gives the protein CASSRPGQGNTGELFF.